This TCR beta chain comes out of a study of OX40 agonist ivuxolimab in advanced cancers. Study as a whole: Partial response was recorded in three patients: one hepatocellular carcinoma and two cutaneous melanoma cases.

Points on this clone: What it binds is unknown.

Profiling relied on immunoSEQ multiplex PCR, and the TCRdb table lists in-frame clones only, not all of them. The sample lists some 44,000 clones; roughly 80% were seen once. This CDR3 has 15 amino acids. Looked up from germline, CDR1 is MNHNS and CDR2 is SASEGT. The V segment lost 6 bases and the J segment 2 bases; nucleotides outside the gene matches: 7. Broader study findings: Relative to CD4+, CD8+ T cells held more expanded clones on average. Partial responders treated at 0.1-3.0 mg/kg exhibited clonal expansion among the lowest measured.

Collection of blood occurred at baseline, at cycle 4 day 1, and at cycle 7 day 1. The J gene is TRBJ2-3, the V gene TRBV6-1; 8 bases agree with TRBD2. Material: CD4+ or CD8+ T cells sorted from blood, obtained in a trial of the OX40 agonist ivuxolimab. This sequence originates from an adult with an advanced solid tumor such as melanoma, head and neck, liver or kidney cancer. The CDR3 sequence: CASSRLASITDTQYF. Written as DNA, the CDR3 is TGTGCCAGCAGCAGACTAGCGAGTATCACAGATACGCAGTATTTT.